The 31 T cell receptor beta chains in this list originate from one sample, sequenced in a study of T cell responses to AZD1222 COVID-19 vaccine. Produced via immunoSEQ multiplex PCR; TCRdb's table is partial and in-frame only. The sample includes 100,000 to 150,000 clones, around 90% seen only once; the top ten take approximately 1.4%. Sequenced here: peripheral blood, sampled on day 0 of AZD1222 vaccination. The receptors derive from an adult in good health.

The V gene is TRBV6-6, the J gene TRBJ2-7, with 11 bases that match TRBD2. This CDR3 has 15 amino acids. V trimming: 5 bases; J trimming: 0 bases; junction bases outside the gene matches: 3. CDR1 is MNHNY and CDR2 is SVGAGI in the germline V gene (reference sequence). As DNA, the CDR3 is TGTGCCAGCAGTACGACTAGCGGGGCCTCCTACGAGCAGTACTTC. Translation gives CASSTTSGASYEQYF.

This chain joins TRBV19 and TRBJ1-4; TRBD1 is a possible D gene (5 bases). Trimming stripped 3 bases from V and 8 bases from J, with 16 bases between. This CDR3 comprises 15 residues. Germline V gives CDR1 LNHDA, CDR2 SQIVND (reference sequence). CDR3: CASSIGTQAREKLFF. The CDR3, as DNA: TGTGCCAGTAGTATCGGGACTCAAGCGAGGGAAAAACTGTTTTTT.

The rearrangement uses TRBV2 and TRBJ1-6; a weak D match, TRBD1 (5 bases). Germline V gene data show CDR1 as SNHLY and CDR2 as FYNNEI. The CDR3 runs to 12 residues. Trimming took off 7 bases at V and 13 bases at J, with 14 bases between the two ends. The DNA of the CDR3 is TGTGCCAGCACCCCCGGGGCGGAGCCCCTCCACTTT. Translated, it gives CASTPGAEPLHF.

The chain is built from TRBV2 and TRBJ2-3, with unresolved D. V lost 2 bases to trimming and J lost 0 bases, with 6 bases between them. CDR1 SNHLY and CDR2 FYNNEI come from the germline V gene. The CDR3 spans 14 residues. Here the CDR3 DNA reads TGTGCCAGCAGTGAAACAACTAGCACAGATACGCAGTATTTT. Translating gives CASSETTSTDTQYF.

The rearrangement links TRBV2 to TRBJ1-5, with unresolved D. The CDR3 is 13 residues long. Trimming cost V 7 bases and J 3 bases, with 10 bases left between them. Germline V gives CDR1 SNHLY, CDR2 FYNNEI. The CDR3, as DNA: TGTGCCAGCAAGGCAGAGGCCAATCAGCCCCAGCATTTT. Translation: CASKAEANQPQHF.

The chain uses TRBV19 and TRBJ1-4; no clear D. V lost 6 bases, J lost 7 bases, and 9 bases lay in between. Per the germline V gene, CDR1 is LNHDA and CDR2 is SQIVND (reference sequence). The CDR3 sequence is 12 residues long. The CDR3 is CASRRGPEKLFF. CDR3 sequence (DNA): TGTGCCAGTAGGAGAGGACCTGAAAAACTGTTTTTT.

This rearrangement joins TRBV28 to TRBJ2-7; TRBD1 matches 9 bases. J lost 6 bases, V lost 3 bases, and 12 bases had no gene match. The CDR3 totals 16 residues. In germline, CDR1 is MDHEN, CDR2 SYDVKM. The CDR3 DNA is TGTGCCAGCAGTTTGATAATCCGGGACAGGGATCGCGAGCAGTACTTC. It is translated as CASSLIIRDRDREQYF.

V usage is TRBV7-2 and J usage is TRBJ2-3; 7 bases fit TRBD1. The CDR3 runs 14 residues. The V gene end was trimmed by 2 bases and the J gene end by 4 bases; junction bases not matched to a gene: 3. Germline V lookup: CDR1 SGHTA, CDR2 FQGNSA. The CDR3 nucleotides are TGTGCCAGCAGCTTACAGGGGACAGCAGATACGCAGTATTTT. It yields the protein CASSLQGTADTQYF. Drawing the rest from reference TRBV7-2 and TRBJ2-3, the complete variable domain is GAGVSQSPSNKVTEKGKDVELRCDPISGHTALYWYRQSLGQGLEFLIYFQGNSAPDKSGLPSDRFSAERTGGSVSTLTIQRTQQEDSAVYLCASSLQGTADTQYFGPGTRLTVL.

V gene TRBV20-1 combines with J gene TRBJ2-1, with a possible D match to TRBD2 (6 bases). Germline CDR1 DFQATT, CDR2 SNEGSKA (reference sequence). The CDR3 contains 14 residues. Trimming took 3 bases from V and 4 from J, leaving 13 bases between them. CDR3 DNA: TGCAGTGCTAGTATCCGGGGGAGTTACAATGAGCAGTTCTTC. Protein product: CSASIRGSYNEQFF.

This chain joins TRBV5-1 and TRBJ1-1; TRBD1 aligns across 8 bases. V was pared by 0 bases and J by 6 bases, with 10 bases of the junction left unmatched. CDR1 is SGHRS and CDR2 is YFSETQ in the germline V gene. There are 16 residues in the CDR3. The CDR3 here is CASSLGPGGLSSEAFF. The CDR3 region has the DNA TGCGCCAGCAGCTTGGGCCCAGGGGGCCTGTCGTCTGAAGCTTTCTTT.

The chain employs TRBV18 and TRBJ1-1, with D possibly TRBD1 on 5 matching bases. Trimming left V 4 bases short and J 2 bases short, with 8 bases between. In germline, CDR1 is KGHSH, CDR2 LQKENI. The CDR3 runs to 13 residues. The CDR3 region is CASSQTGNTEAFF. CDR3 in DNA: TGTGCCAGCTCACAAACAGGAAACACTGAAGCTTTCTTT.

With regard to this clone: Other DNA sequences in this specimen translate into the identical CDR3. The V call is TRBV19, the J call TRBJ2-3; 10 nucleotides line up with TRBD1. CDR3 length: 13 amino acids. J was trimmed by 4 bases and V by 8 bases; bases with no gene match: 3. CDR1 LNHDA and CDR2 SQIVND come from the germline V gene (reference sequence). The CDR3 sequence: CASRDRGADTQYF. The CDR3 DNA reads TGTGCCAGTCGGGACAGGGGAGCAGATACGCAGTATTTT.

The V call is TRBV6-5, the J call TRBJ1-1; TRBD1 is a possible D gene (6 bases). Trimming pared 11 bases from V and 5 bases from J, leaving 18 bases between. The germline gives CDR1 MNHEY, CDR2 SVGAGI. This CDR3 spans 13 amino acids. CDR3 nucleotide sequence: TGTGCCGGCCAACAGGGATTGGGAACTGAAGCTTTCTTT. It is translated as CAGQQGLGTEAFF.

This chain connects TRBV28 to TRBJ1-5; 11 nucleotides line up with TRBD1. CDR1 and CDR2 (germline): MDHEN, SYDVKM. The V and J ends lost 4 bases and 1 base, in that order; junction bases with no gene match: 6. This CDR3 contains 17 residues. The CDR3 sequence is CASSSGQGAVSNQPQHF. The DNA of the CDR3 is TGTGCCAGCAGTTCCGGACAGGGGGCTGTGAGCAATCAGCCCCAGCATTTT.

The chain recombines TRBV4-1 with TRBJ2-7; 7 bases fit TRBD1. The CDR3 spans 15 residues. V shed 7 bases and J 2 bases; nucleotides not matched to a gene: 11. Germline-derived CDR1 and CDR2 are MGHRA and YSYEKL. Here the CDR3 reads CASKPREQGTYEQYF. The CDR3 DNA reads TGCGCCAGCAAGCCAAGAGAACAGGGGACCTACGAGCAGTACTTC.

The chain couples TRBV2 to TRBJ2-2; no definite D call. The CDR3 contains 13 residues. CDR1 and CDR2 from the germline V gene are SNHLY and FYNNEI. V lost 4 bases and J lost 6, with 9 bases in between. This CDR3 is CASSGDGAGELFF. The CDR3 DNA is TGTGCCAGCAGTGGCGACGGAGCCGGGGAGCTGTTTTTT. The entire variable domain, with the rest obtained from reference TRBV2 and TRBJ2-2, is as follows: EPEVTQTPSHQVTQMGQEVILRCVPISNHLYFYWYRQILGQKVEFLVSFYNNEISEKSEIFDDQFSVERPDGSNFTLKIRSTKLEDSAMYFCASSGDGAGELFFGEGSRLTVL.

This clone showed up just once. This rearrangement joins TRBV10-3 to TRBJ2-7; D ambiguous. V lost 6 bases, J lost 2 bases, and 14 bases lay in between. The CDR3 has 14 residues. Germline assignment: CDR1 ENHRY and CDR2 SYGVKD. CDR3 in DNA: TGTGCCATCAGAGAAGTCCAGACCACCTACGAGCAGTACTTC. Its translation: CAIREVQTTYEQYF.

This clone came up once. The chain employs TRBV6-5 and TRBJ1-2; 8 bases agree with TRBD1. Germline-derived CDR1 and CDR2 are MNHEY and SVGAGI. Trimming cost V 7 bases and J 6 bases; bases outside gene matches: 13. CDR3 length: 15 residues. This CDR3 reads CASTPGAGGGDGYTF. CDR3 nucleotides: TGTGCCAGCACTCCCGGGGCAGGGGGCGGAGATGGCTACACCTTC.

The rearrangement links TRBV7-9 to TRBJ1-2, with D maybe TRBD1 (6 bases). V lost 4 bases, J lost 7 bases, and 13 bases lay in between. The CDR3 loop spans 13 amino acids. Germline CDR1 SEHNR, CDR2 FQNEAQ (reference sequence). CDR3 loop: CASSWRGEVGYTF. CDR3 bases: TGTGCCAGCAGCTGGAGGGGGGAGGTTGGCTACACCTTC.

V is TRBV28 and J is TRBJ1-2; TRBD1 matches at 9 bases. The CDR3 loop spans 15 amino acids. Trimming removed 2 bases from V and 3 bases from J; junction bases left unmatched: 4. The germline gives CDR1 MDHEN, CDR2 SYDVKM. In DNA form, the CDR3 reads TGTGCCAGCAGTTTAATAACAGGGGGCTACTATGGCTACACCTTC. Translated, it gives CASSLITGGYYGYTF.

The chain recombines TRBV5-1 with TRBJ2-1; D unclear. V was trimmed by 0 bases and J by 0 bases, leaving 10 bases between them. The CDR3 has 16 residues. Germline loops: CDR1 SGHRS, CDR2 YFSETQ. In DNA form, the CDR3 reads TGCGCCAGCAGCTTGGGACTGCGAGCCTCCTACAATGAGCAGTTCTTC. Translated, it gives CASSLGLRASYNEQFF.

CDR3 DNA: TGTGCCAGCAGTACGGGACAGGGGGATTACGAGCAGTACTTC. Protein sequence: CASSTGQGDYEQYF. The chain links TRBV27 to TRBJ2-7, with TRBD1 matching 11 bases. The V gene end was trimmed by 5 bases and the J gene end by 4 bases; junction bases not matched to a gene: 4. The germline V gene has CDR1 MNHEY and CDR2 SMNVEV (reference sequence). The CDR3 runs to 14 residues.

The chain recombines TRBV12-1 with TRBJ1-2; the table's D call, TRBD1, was not checked against the DNA. TRBV12-1 has pseudogene status. CDR3 length: 14 residues. The CDR3 sequence is CASSPGQVFYGYTF. DNA of the CDR3: TGTGCCAGCAGCCCGGGACAGGTCTTCTATGGCTACACCTTC.

This chain connects TRBV19 to TRBJ2-2, with D maybe TRBD2 (7 bases). V was cut by 5 bases and J by 4 bases, with 14 bases left in between. CDR3 length: 15 residues. Germline loops: CDR1 LNHDA, CDR2 SQIVND (reference sequence). CDR3 residues: CASSHLGGGTGELFF. The CDR3 DNA reads as TGTGCCAGTAGTCACCTAGGGGGGGGCACCGGGGAGCTGTTTTTT.

The chain recombines TRBV7-9 with TRBJ2-1; D unresolved. The CDR3 has 14 residues. The ends were cut back, 5 bases at V and 5 bases at J, with 13 bases in the middle. Germline V gene data show CDR1 as SEHNR and CDR2 as FQNEAQ (reference sequence). CDR3 DNA sequence: TGTGCCAGCAGCCAGGCTACCATTGACAATGAGCAGTTCTTC. Its translation is CASSQATIDNEQFF.

Only one count was recorded for this clone. The chain recombines TRBV19 with TRBJ2-4, with TRBD1 matching 12 bases. Germline V lookup: CDR1 LNHDA, CDR2 SQIVND (reference sequence). This CDR3 spans 19 amino acids. After removal of 6 bases from V and 1 base from J, the junction contained 13 bases not matched to a gene. The chain's CDR3 is CASSQAGQGASGAKNIQYF. The CDR3 DNA sequence: TGTGCCAGTAGCCAGGCGGGACAGGGGGCATCCGGGGCCAAAAACATTCAGTACTTC.

This rearrangement joins TRBV29-1 to TRBJ2-3; TRBD1 matches 7 bases. Per the germline V gene, CDR1 is SQVTM and CDR2 is ANQGSEA. The CDR3 contains 16 residues. Germline trimming cut 2 bases from V and 0 bases from J; bases unmatched to any gene: 8. The CDR3 spells CSVELGQDPSTDTQYF. CDR3 nucleotide sequence: TGCAGCGTTGAATTAGGACAGGATCCTAGCACAGATACGCAGTATTTT.

J is TRBJ2-7 and V is TRBV9; D is uncertain. This CDR3 has 13 residues. Germline assignment: CDR1 SGDLS and CDR2 YYNGEE. The ends were cut back, 1 base at V and 6 bases at J, with 11 bases in the middle. CDR3: CASSVISDGEQYF. CDR3 nucleotide sequence: TGTGCCAGCAGCGTAATTTCGGACGGCGAGCAGTACTTC.

The V and J genes are TRBV7-9 and TRBJ1-3; 9 bases are shared with TRBD1. The CDR3 extends over 16 amino acids. V lost 4 bases, J lost 4 bases, and 8 bases stayed unmatched. From germline, CDR1 is SEHNR and CDR2 FQNEAQ (reference sequence). The DNA of the CDR3 is TGTGCCAGCAGCTACCGGACAGGGGCGGGAGGAAACACCATATATTTT. Amino acid sequence: CASSYRTGAGGNTIYF.

The chain uses TRBV7-9 and TRBJ1-1, with a possible D match to TRBD1 (5 bases). The CDR3 contains 12 residues. The V end lost 5 bases, the J end lost 7 bases, and 11 bases lay between the germline ends. Germline CDR1 and CDR2: SEHNR and FQNEAQ (reference sequence). CDR3 loop: CASSREGFEAFF. CDR3 bases: TGTGCCAGCAGCCGAGAGGGGTTTGAAGCTTTCTTT.

This clone was detected only a few times. The gene calls are TRBV6-5 and TRBJ1-1; 9 bases align to TRBD1. Germline lookup yields CDR1 MNHEY and CDR2 SVGAGI. V trimming: 6 bases; J trimming: 3 bases; junction bases outside the gene matches: 8. The CDR3 loop spans 15 amino acids. CDR3 sequence reads: CASREGQGPYTEAFF. The DNA of the CDR3 is TGTGCCAGCAGGGAGGGACAGGGACCATACACTGAAGCTTTCTTT.